This TCR beta chain came from a study of OX40 agonist ivuxolimab in advanced cancers. Looking at the study overall: Patients treated during dose escalation were battling hepatocellular carcinoma, melanoma, renal cell or head and neck cancer.

Blood sampling took place at baseline, cycle 4 day 1, and cycle 7 day 1. Using immunoSEQ multiplex PCR, the repertoire was profiled, and TCRdb retains in-frame clones only, with some absent. This table holds fewer than 90,000 clones, 89% found once. This CDR3 has 15 residues. V was clipped by 6 bases and J by 3 bases; unmatched bases: 7. The germline V gene encodes CDR1 MNHNS and CDR2 SASEGT. Study observations and caveats: Low normalized clonal expansion also occurred in some nonresponding patients.

Worth noting for this clone: Its antigen is still unknown.

The chain couples TRBV6-1 to TRBJ2-7; the match to TRBD2 covers 11 bases. This receptor was obtained from an adult with an advanced solid tumor such as melanoma, head and neck, liver or kidney cancer. The specimen was CD4+ or CD8+ T cells sorted from blood, collected in a trial of the OX40 agonist ivuxolimab. DNA for the CDR3: TGTGCCAGCAGGGAGGGGACTAGCGGATTCTACGAGCAGTACTTC. This sequence encodes CASREGTSGFYEQYF.